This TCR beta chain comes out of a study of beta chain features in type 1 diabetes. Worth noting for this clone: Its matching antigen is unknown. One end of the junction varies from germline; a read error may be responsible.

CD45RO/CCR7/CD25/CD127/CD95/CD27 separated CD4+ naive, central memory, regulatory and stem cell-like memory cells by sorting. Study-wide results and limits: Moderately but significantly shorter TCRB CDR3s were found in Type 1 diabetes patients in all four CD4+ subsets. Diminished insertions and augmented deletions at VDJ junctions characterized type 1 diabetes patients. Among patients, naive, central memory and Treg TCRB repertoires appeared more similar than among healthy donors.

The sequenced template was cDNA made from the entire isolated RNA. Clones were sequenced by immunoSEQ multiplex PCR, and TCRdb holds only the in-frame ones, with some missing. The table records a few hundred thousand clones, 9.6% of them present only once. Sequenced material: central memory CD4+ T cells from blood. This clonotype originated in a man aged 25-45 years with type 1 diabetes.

CDR3 region: CASSIRAQNYGHTF. The DNA of the CDR3 is TGTGCCAGTAGTATCCGGGCCCAGAACTATGGCCACACCTTC. V usage is TRBV19 and J usage is TRBJ1-2; unclear D gene. The CDR3 contains 14 residues. In germline, CDR1 is LNHDA, CDR2 SQIVND (reference sequence).